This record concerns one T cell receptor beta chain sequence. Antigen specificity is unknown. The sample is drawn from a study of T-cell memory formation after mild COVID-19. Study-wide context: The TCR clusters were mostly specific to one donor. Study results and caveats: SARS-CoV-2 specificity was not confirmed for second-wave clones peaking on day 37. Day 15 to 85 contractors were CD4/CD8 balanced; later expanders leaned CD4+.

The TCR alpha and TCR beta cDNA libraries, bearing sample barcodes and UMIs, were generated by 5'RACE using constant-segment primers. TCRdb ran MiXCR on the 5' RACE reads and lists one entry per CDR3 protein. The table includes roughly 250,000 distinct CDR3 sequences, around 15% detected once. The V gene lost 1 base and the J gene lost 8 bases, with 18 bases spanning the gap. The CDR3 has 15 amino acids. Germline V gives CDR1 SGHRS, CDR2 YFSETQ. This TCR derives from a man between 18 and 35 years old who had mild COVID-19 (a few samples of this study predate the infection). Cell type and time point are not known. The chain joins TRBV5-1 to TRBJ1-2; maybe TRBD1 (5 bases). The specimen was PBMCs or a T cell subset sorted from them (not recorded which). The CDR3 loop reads CASSLRTRADGGYTF. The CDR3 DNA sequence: TGCGCCAGCAGCTTGAGGACAAGGGCCGACGGGGGCTACACCTTC.